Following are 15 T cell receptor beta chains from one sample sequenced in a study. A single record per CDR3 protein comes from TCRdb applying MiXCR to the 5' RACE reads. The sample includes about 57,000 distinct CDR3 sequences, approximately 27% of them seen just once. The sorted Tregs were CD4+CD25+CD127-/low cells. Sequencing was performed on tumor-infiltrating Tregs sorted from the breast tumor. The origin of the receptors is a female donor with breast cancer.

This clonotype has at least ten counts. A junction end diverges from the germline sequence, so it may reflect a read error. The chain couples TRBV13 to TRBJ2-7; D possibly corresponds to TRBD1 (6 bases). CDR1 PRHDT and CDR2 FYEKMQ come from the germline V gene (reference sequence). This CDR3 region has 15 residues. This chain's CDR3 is CASSQYGDISFEQYF. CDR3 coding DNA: TGTGCCAGCAGCCAATATGGGGACATTTCCTTCGAGCAGTACTTC.

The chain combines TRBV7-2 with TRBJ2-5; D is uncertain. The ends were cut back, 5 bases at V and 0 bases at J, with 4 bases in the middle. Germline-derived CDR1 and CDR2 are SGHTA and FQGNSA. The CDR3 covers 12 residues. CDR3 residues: CASSRYQETQYF. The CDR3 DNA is TGTGCCAGCAGCCGGTACCAAGAGACCCAGTACTTC.

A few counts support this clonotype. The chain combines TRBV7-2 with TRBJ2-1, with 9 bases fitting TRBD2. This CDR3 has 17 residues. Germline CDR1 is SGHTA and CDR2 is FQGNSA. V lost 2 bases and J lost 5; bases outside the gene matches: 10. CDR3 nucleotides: TGTGCCAGCAGCTTAATACGCGGGAGGGCCGGCCACAATGAGCAGTTCTTC. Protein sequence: CASSLIRGRAGHNEQFF.

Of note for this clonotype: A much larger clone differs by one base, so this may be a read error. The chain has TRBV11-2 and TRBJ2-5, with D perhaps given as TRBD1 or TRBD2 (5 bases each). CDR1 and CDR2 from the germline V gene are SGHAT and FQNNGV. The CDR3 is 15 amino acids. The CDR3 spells CASSLGTGPQETQCF. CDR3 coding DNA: TGTGCCAGCAGCTTAGGTACGGGACCACAAGAGACCCAGTGCTTC. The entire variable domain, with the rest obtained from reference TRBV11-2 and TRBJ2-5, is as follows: EAGVAQSPRYKIIEKRQSVAFWCNPISGHATLYWYQQILGQGPKLLIQFQNNGVVDDSQLPKDRFSAERLKGVDSTLKIQPAKLEDSAVYLCASSLGTGPQETQCFGPGTRLLVL.

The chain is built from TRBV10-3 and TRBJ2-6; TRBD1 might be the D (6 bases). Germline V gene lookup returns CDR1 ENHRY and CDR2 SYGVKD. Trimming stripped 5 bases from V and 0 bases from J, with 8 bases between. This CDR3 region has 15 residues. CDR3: CAISLGHSGANVLTF. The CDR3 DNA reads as TGTGCCATCAGTTTGGGACACTCTGGGGCCAACGTCCTGACTTTC.

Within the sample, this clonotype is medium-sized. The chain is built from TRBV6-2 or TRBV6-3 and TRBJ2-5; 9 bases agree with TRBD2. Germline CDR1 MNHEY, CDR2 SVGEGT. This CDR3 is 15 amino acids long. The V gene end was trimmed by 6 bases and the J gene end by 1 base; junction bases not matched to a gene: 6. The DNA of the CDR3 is TGTGCCAGCAGAAACCCGGGACTAGCCCAAGAGACCCAGTACTTC. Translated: CASRNPGLAQETQYF.

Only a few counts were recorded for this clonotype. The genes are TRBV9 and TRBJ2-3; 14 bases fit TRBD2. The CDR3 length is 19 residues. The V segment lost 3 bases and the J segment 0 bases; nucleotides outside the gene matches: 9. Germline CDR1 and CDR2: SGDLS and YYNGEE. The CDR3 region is CASSARLAGGGYSTDTQYF. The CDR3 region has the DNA TGTGCCAGCAGCGCCCGACTAGCGGGAGGGGGATATAGCACAGATACGCAGTATTTT.

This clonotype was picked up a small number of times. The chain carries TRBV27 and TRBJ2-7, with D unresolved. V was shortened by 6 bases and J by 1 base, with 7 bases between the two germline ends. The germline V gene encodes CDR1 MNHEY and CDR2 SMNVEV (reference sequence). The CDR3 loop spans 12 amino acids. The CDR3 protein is CASSKTSYEQYF. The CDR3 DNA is TGTGCCAGCAGCAAGACTTCCTACGAGCAGTACTTC.

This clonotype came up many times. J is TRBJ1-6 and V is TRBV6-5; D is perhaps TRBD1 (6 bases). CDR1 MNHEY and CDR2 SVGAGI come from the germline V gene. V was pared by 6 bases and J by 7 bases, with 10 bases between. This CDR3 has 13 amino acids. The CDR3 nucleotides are TGTGCCAGCAGCCAGGACAGAAATTCACCCCTCCACTTT. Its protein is CASSQDRNSPLHF.

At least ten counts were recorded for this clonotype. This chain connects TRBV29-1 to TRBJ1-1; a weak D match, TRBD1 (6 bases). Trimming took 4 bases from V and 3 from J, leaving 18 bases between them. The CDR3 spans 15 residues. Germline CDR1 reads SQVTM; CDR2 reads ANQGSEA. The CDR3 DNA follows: TGCAGCGTTGGCGACAGGAAGGGTATGGACACTGAAGCTTTCTTT. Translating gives CSVGDRKGMDTEAFF.

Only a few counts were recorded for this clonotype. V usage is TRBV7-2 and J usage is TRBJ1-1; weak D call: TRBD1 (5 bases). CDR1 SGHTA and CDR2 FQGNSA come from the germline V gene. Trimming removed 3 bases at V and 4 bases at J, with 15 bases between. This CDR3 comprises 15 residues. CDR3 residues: CASSFSGRAGTEAFF. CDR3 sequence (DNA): TGTGCCAGCAGCTTTAGCGGCAGGGCAGGCACTGAAGCTTTCTTT. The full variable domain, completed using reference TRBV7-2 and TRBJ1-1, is GAGVSQSPSNKVTEKGKDVELRCDPISGHTALYWYRQSLGQGLEFLIYFQGNSAPDKSGLPSDRFSAERTGGSVSTLTIQRTQQEDSAVYLCASSFSGRAGTEAFFGQGTRLTVV.

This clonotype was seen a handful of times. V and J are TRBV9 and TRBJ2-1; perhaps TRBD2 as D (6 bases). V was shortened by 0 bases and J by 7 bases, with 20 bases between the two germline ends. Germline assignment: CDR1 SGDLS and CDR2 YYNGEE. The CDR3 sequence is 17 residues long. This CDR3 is CASSVDPAGLMVNEQFF. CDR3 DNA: TGTGCCAGCAGCGTAGACCCAGCGGGCTTGATGGTAAATGAGCAGTTCTTC.

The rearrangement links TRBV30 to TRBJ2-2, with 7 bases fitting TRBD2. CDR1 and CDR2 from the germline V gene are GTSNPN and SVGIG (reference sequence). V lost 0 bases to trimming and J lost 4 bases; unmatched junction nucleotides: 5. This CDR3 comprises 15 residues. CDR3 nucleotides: TGTGCCTGGAGTGTAGCGGGGCCGGCCACCGGGGAGCTGTTTTTT. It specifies CAWSVAGPATGELFF.

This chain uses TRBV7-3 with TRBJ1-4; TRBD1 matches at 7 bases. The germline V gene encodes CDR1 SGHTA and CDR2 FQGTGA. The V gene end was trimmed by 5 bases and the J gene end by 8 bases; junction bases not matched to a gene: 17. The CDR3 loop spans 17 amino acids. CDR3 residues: CASSPLKGAGLKEKLFF. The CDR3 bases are TGTGCCAGCAGCCCCTTAAAGGGGGCAGGCCTGAAGGAAAAACTGTTTTTT.

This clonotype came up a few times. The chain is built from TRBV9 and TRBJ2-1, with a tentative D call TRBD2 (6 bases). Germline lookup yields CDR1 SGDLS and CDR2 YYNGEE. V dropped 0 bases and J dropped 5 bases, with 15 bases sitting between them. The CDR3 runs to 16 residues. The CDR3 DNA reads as TGTGCCAGCAGCGTAGATCTGTCGGGAGCCCACAATGAGCAGTTCTTC. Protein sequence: CASSVDLSGAHNEQFF.